The clone carrying this T cell receptor beta chain was observed a few times. What it binds is unknown. Primers for the PCR totalled 60 Vbeta and 13 Jbeta. Profiling relied on immunoSEQ multiplex PCR, and the TCRdb table lists in-frame clones only, not all of them. Of around 130,000 clones in the sample, more than 55% were seen once. The data derive from a study of cytomegalovirus exposure and HLA in healthy donors. General observations from the study: The classifier, whose performance was assessed in both the original and validation cohorts, reportedly diagnosed cytomegalovirus status with high specificity and sensitivity. Earlier results showed most TCR beta V segments being productive about 87% or about 30% of the time.

Germline V gives CDR1 GTSNPN, CDR2 SVGIG (reference sequence). The CDR3 is 13 residues long. Trimming took 6 bases from V and 3 from J, leaving 15 bases between them. The V gene is TRBV30, the J gene TRBJ2-7; a possible D gene is TRBD2 (5 bases). The receptor's source is a man aged 18 to 30 in good health and CMV-seronegative. The sequencing sample was made of PBMCs. The CDR3 DNA reads TGTGCCTGTCTACGTCTAGCTAACTACGAGCAGTACTTC. Its translation is CACLRLANYEQYF.